The rows below give T cell receptor beta chains drawn from one sample of a study of neurological immune-mediated disorders. One entry per CDR3 protein, called by TCRdb with MiXCR from the 5' RACE reads. The profile shows roughly 70,000 distinct CDR3 sequences, 4.8% of them singletons. Sequencing used PBMCs. The receptors come from an older woman with multiple sclerosis. CDR3s include the opening cysteine and the closing phenylalanine or tryptophan. A D gene is named only where the DNA matches it firmly. Size tells how often a clone was seen (once, few, many) or the class of an expanded clone, and some rows leave it out.

j_call: TRBJ2-3; v_call: TRBV15; d_call: TRBD2; clone_size: many; cdr3_nt: TGTGCCACCAGCAGAGATCGCGGGAGGAGCACAGATACGCAGTATTTT; cdr3_aa: CATSRDRGRSTDTQYF
j_call: TRBJ2-1; v_call: TRBV5-1; d_call: TRBD2; clone_size: many; cdr3_nt: TGCGCCAGCAGGGCCCCCGGGACTACTAACAATGAGCAGTTCTTC; cdr3_aa: CASRAPGTTNNEQFF
j_call: TRBJ2-1; v_call: TRBV7-2; d_call: TRBD2; clone_size: many; cdr3_nt: TGTGCCAGCAGCCAGAGCGGGAGTAACTACAATGAGCAGTTCTTC; cdr3_aa: CASSQSGSNYNEQFF
j_call: TRBJ2-1; v_call: TRBV9; d_call: TRBD1; clone_size: many; cdr3_nt: TGTGCCAGCAGCGATGCAGGGGGATACAATGAGCAGTTCTTC; cdr3_aa: CASSDAGGYNEQFF
j_call: TRBJ2-6; v_call: TRBV12-3/TRBV12-4; d_call: NA; clone_size: few; cdr3_nt: TGTGCCAGCAGTTTAGGGGATTCTGGGGCCAACGTCCTGACTTTC; cdr3_aa: CASSLGDSGANVLTF
j_call: TRBJ2-3; v_call: TRBV6-5; d_call: TRBD2; clone_size: many; cdr3_nt: TGTGCCAGCAGTCCTTGGACTAGCGGGAGAGATACGCAGTATTTT; cdr3_aa: CASSPWTSGRDTQYF
j_call: TRBJ1-4; v_call: TRBV3-1; d_call: TRBD1; clone_size: many; cdr3_nt: TGTGCCAGCAGCCAAGTAGGGACAGGAACTGAAAAACTGTTTTTT; cdr3_aa: CASSQVGTGTEKLFF
j_call: TRBJ2-1; v_call: TRBV6-6; d_call: TRBD2; clone_size: many; cdr3_nt: TGTGCCAGCAGTTACGTGACTAGCGGGGCCAATGAGCAGTTCTTC; cdr3_aa: CASSYVTSGANEQFF
j_call: TRBJ2-3; v_call: TRBV4-3; d_call: TRBD2; clone_size: many; cdr3_nt: TGCGCCAGCAGCCAAGATCTGGCGACTAGCGGGTCTAGCACAGATACGCAGTATTTT; cdr3_aa: CASSQDLATSGSSTDTQYF
j_call: TRBJ2-1; v_call: TRBV20-1; d_call: TRBD1; clone_size: many; cdr3_nt: TGCAGTGCTAGAGATGAGGGGAACAGGGGGCTCAATGAGCAGTTCTTC; cdr3_aa: CSARDEGNRGLNEQFF
j_call: TRBJ2-7; v_call: TRBV5-1; d_call: TRBD2; clone_size: many; cdr3_nt: TGCGCCAGCAGCCAAGACCCGAGCGGGAGGTCCTACGAGCAGTACTTC; cdr3_aa: CASSQDPSGRSYEQYF
j_call: TRBJ2-1; v_call: TRBV27; d_call: TRBD2; clone_size: many; cdr3_nt: TGTGCCAGCCAGTATATACTGACTAGCGGGGGTGACAATGAGCAGTTCTTC; cdr3_aa: CASQYILTSGGDNEQFF
j_call: TRBJ2-1; v_call: TRBV5-1; d_call: TRBD1; clone_size: many; cdr3_nt: TGCGCCAGCAGCGGGGTCCCGGGACAGTTTAATGAGCAGTTCTTC; cdr3_aa: CASSGVPGQFNEQFF
j_call: TRBJ2-7; v_call: TRBV10-3; d_call: TRBD2; clone_size: many; cdr3_nt: TGTGCCACGGGGGGCGCGGGAGGGCCGGACGAGCAGTACTTC; cdr3_aa: CATGGAGGPDEQYF
j_call: TRBJ2-1; v_call: TRBV6-5; d_call: TRBD2; clone_size: many; cdr3_nt: TGTGCCAGCAGTTACGAGGAGCCGGGACTAGCGGGAAGTGGGGCCTACAATGAGCAGTTCTTC; cdr3_aa: CASSYEEPGLAGSGAYNEQFF
j_call: TRBJ2-7; v_call: TRBV27; d_call: NA; clone_size: many; cdr3_nt: TGTGCCAGCAGTTTTGGAGAGTCCTACGAGCAGTACTTC; cdr3_aa: CASSFGESYEQYF
j_call: TRBJ1-2; v_call: TRBV12-3/TRBV12-4; d_call: NA; clone_size: many; cdr3_nt: TGTGCCAGCAGTTTAGGAGGTGGAGAAGCCTTC; cdr3_aa: CASSLGGGEAF
j_call: TRBJ1-1; v_call: TRBV10-3; d_call: NA; clone_size: many; cdr3_nt: TGTGCCATCAGTGAGACCCAAACGAACACTGAAGCTTTCTTT; cdr3_aa: CAISETQTNTEAFF
j_call: TRBJ2-3; v_call: TRBV9; d_call: NA; clone_size: many; cdr3_nt: TGTGCCAGCAGCCCATCCCGGGGAGATACGCAGTATTTT; cdr3_aa: CASSPSRGDTQYF
j_call: TRBJ1-1; v_call: TRBV20-1; d_call: NA; clone_size: many; cdr3_nt: TGCAGTGCTAGAGTTGGGGTGAACACTGAAGCTTTCTTT; cdr3_aa: CSARVGVNTEAFF
j_call: TRBJ2-7; v_call: TRBV20-1; d_call: NA; clone_size: few; cdr3_nt: TGCAGTGCGTCCATGGGGGGTCAGTTTAGCGAGCAGTACTTC; cdr3_aa: CSASMGGQFSEQYF
j_call: TRBJ2-3; v_call: TRBV20-1; d_call: TRBD2; clone_size: many; cdr3_nt: TGCAGTGCTAGAGATCCAGTCCTAGCGGAACCATGGGCGCAGTATTTT; cdr3_aa: CSARDPVLAEPWAQYF
j_call: TRBJ1-1; v_call: TRBV29-1; d_call: NA; clone_size: many; cdr3_nt: TGCAGCGTTGAGGGAACAGCGACCCTGAACACTGAAGCTTTCTTT; cdr3_aa: CSVEGTATLNTEAFF
j_call: TRBJ2-2; v_call: TRBV7-6; d_call: TRBD1; clone_size: many; cdr3_nt: TGTGCCAGCAGCTCAAGACAGGGGGCCAACACCGGGGAGCTGTTTTTT; cdr3_aa: CASSSRQGANTGELFF
j_call: TRBJ1-2; v_call: TRBV6-5; d_call: NA; clone_size: many; cdr3_nt: TGTGCCAGCAGTTACTCTAGATGGTCGGGGGATGGCTACACCTTC; cdr3_aa: CASSYSRWSGDGYTF
j_call: TRBJ1-1; v_call: TRBV6-5; d_call: TRBD1; clone_size: many; cdr3_nt: TGTGCCAGCAGTTACTCGCCCGACAGGGGCGCTGAAGCTTTCTTT; cdr3_aa: CASSYSPDRGAEAFF
j_call: TRBJ2-3; v_call: TRBV29-1; d_call: NA; clone_size: NA; cdr3_nt: TGCAGTTGGGGGCCTGCTAGCACAGATACGCAGTATTTT; cdr3_aa: CSWGPASTDTQYF
j_call: TRBJ1-2; v_call: TRBV27; d_call: NA; clone_size: NA; cdr3_nt: TGTGCCAGCAGTTCCAACGGACGGCCCTATGGCTACACCTTC; cdr3_aa: CASSSNGRPYGYTF
j_call: TRBJ2-7; v_call: TRBV3-1; d_call: NA; clone_size: NA; cdr3_nt: TGTGCCAGCAGACAATCCCAGGGGCGGGACGAGCAGTACTTC; cdr3_aa: CASRQSQGRDEQYF
j_call: TRBJ2-7; v_call: TRBV9; d_call: NA; clone_size: many; cdr3_nt: TGTGCCAGCAGCGTAGAGGCAGTCTCCTACGAGCAGTACTTC; cdr3_aa: CASSVEAVSYEQYF
j_call: TRBJ2-1; v_call: TRBV29-1; d_call: NA; clone_size: many; cdr3_nt: TGCAGCGTTGAAAGAGGGGCCCGGGTCTCAACGGGTGATGAGCAGTTCTTC; cdr3_aa: CSVERGARVSTGDEQFF
j_call: TRBJ1-1; v_call: TRBV20-1; d_call: NA; clone_size: many; cdr3_nt: TGCAGTGCTAGTCCGGGCCCTGTAGCTTTCTTT; cdr3_aa: CSASPGPVAFF
j_call: TRBJ2-5; v_call: TRBV7-2; d_call: TRBD2; clone_size: many; cdr3_nt: TGTGCCAGCAGCTTGGGCGGGAGGGGAGAGACCCAGTACTTC; cdr3_aa: CASSLGGRGETQYF
j_call: TRBJ2-7; v_call: TRBV20-1; d_call: TRBD2; clone_size: few; cdr3_nt: TGCAGTGCTTTAGCGGGATTGAGCTCCTACGAGCAGTACTTC; cdr3_aa: CSALAGLSSYEQYF
j_call: TRBJ1-5; v_call: TRBV12-3/TRBV12-4; d_call: NA; clone_size: NA; cdr3_nt: TGTGCCAGCAGTTCAGGAAATCAGCCCCAGCATTTT; cdr3_aa: CASSSGNQPQHF
j_call: TRBJ2-1; v_call: TRBV5-1; d_call: NA; clone_size: many; cdr3_nt: TGCGCCAGCAGCGACCATCGAAGTTGGTTCTTC; cdr3_aa: CASSDHRSWFF
j_call: TRBJ2-7; v_call: TRBV5-1; d_call: TRBD2; clone_size: many; cdr3_nt: TGCGCCAGCAAGGCGGGAGAGGTTGGAGAGCAGTACTTC; cdr3_aa: CASKAGEVGEQYF
j_call: TRBJ1-4; v_call: TRBV12-3/TRBV12-4; d_call: NA; clone_size: many; cdr3_nt: TGTGCCAGCGGGGGGGCAACTAATGAAAAACTGTTTTTT; cdr3_aa: CASGGATNEKLFF
j_call: TRBJ2-2; v_call: TRBV4-1; d_call: NA; clone_size: many; cdr3_nt: TGCGCCAGCAGCCTTCACTTCGGGTGGGGAGCCGGGGAGCTGTTTTTT; cdr3_aa: CASSLHFGWGAGELFF
j_call: TRBJ2-3; v_call: TRBV20-1; d_call: NA; clone_size: NA; cdr3_nt: TGCAGTGCTACCCCAGGGGAGGATAAGCAGTATTTT; cdr3_aa: CSATPGEDKQYF
j_call: TRBJ1-2; v_call: TRBV20-1; d_call: NA; clone_size: NA; cdr3_nt: TGCAGTGCTAGTTGGAGGGATAACTATGGCTACACCTTC; cdr3_aa: CSASWRDNYGYTF
j_call: TRBJ2-7; v_call: TRBV12-3/TRBV12-4; d_call: TRBD2; clone_size: many; cdr3_nt: TGTGCCAGCAGCCGACTAGCGGGAACCTACGAGCAGTACTTC; cdr3_aa: CASSRLAGTYEQYF
j_call: TRBJ2-7; v_call: TRBV10-3; d_call: NA; clone_size: few; cdr3_nt: TGTGCCATCAGTGGGGAGCCCTACGAGCAGTACTTC; cdr3_aa: CAISGEPYEQYF
j_call: TRBJ1-4; v_call: TRBV10-3; d_call: TRBD1; clone_size: many; cdr3_nt: TGTGCCATCAGTGGGACAGGGATTAATGAAAAACTGTTTTTT; cdr3_aa: CAISGTGINEKLFF
j_call: TRBJ2-1; v_call: TRBV12-3/TRBV12-4; d_call: NA; clone_size: NA; cdr3_nt: TGTGCCAGCAGTTTTGAGGCCTACAATGAGCAGTTCTTC; cdr3_aa: CASSFEAYNEQFF
j_call: TRBJ1-5; v_call: TRBV6-5; d_call: TRBD1; clone_size: many; cdr3_nt: TGTGCCAGCAGTCCTTTACAAGGGGGCCCTCTCTACAGCAATCAGCCCCAGCATTTT; cdr3_aa: CASSPLQGGPLYSNQPQHF
j_call: TRBJ1-2; v_call: TRBV7-6; d_call: TRBD1; clone_size: many; cdr3_nt: TGTGCCAGCAGCGCAAACAGGGGGGTCTATGGCTACACCTTC; cdr3_aa: CASSANRGVYGYTF
j_call: TRBJ2-1; v_call: TRBV4-1; d_call: NA; clone_size: many; cdr3_nt: TGCGCCAGCAGTCAAACAGCCCCCTCCCTATACAATGAGCAGTTCTTC; cdr3_aa: CASSQTAPSLYNEQFF
j_call: TRBJ2-7; v_call: TRBV6-6; d_call: TRBD1; clone_size: many; cdr3_nt: TGTGCCAGCAGTTACGGGACAGAGTCCTACGAGCAGTACTTC; cdr3_aa: CASSYGTESYEQYF